The clone carrying this T cell receptor beta chain was seen once. Trimming removed 4 bases from V and 8 bases from J; junction bases left unmatched: 8. Germline-derived CDR1 and CDR2 are SGHNT and YYREEE (reference sequence). The CDR3 spans 14 residues. The table came from immunoSEQ multiplex PCR; TCRdb's copy has only in-frame clones and leaves some out. The sample has around 1.9 million clones, roughly 91% seen once. In the naive CD8 group, cells lacked CD45RO and were positively selected for CCR7, so terminally differentiated effector memory CD45RA+ cells were left out. This specimen belongs to a study of shared clonotypes between healthy human individuals.

Material for sequencing was naive CD8+ T cells from PBMCs. This TCR was sampled from a man aged 18 to 30 in good health. Some clones in this sample may be carry-over from other donors' samples. V is TRBV5-4 and J is TRBJ2-2; 7 nucleotides agree with TRBD2. In DNA form, the CDR3 reads TGTGCCAGCAGCCAAAGGGCGGGAGCAGGGGAGCTGTTTTTT. It yields the protein CASSQRAGAGELFF.